These 29 T cell receptor beta chains were all obtained from the same sample, sequenced in a study of cytomegalovirus exposure and HLA in healthy donors. With 60 Vbeta and 13 Jbeta primers, the PCR was carried out. Repertoires were generated with immunoSEQ multiplex PCR, while TCRdb's copy carries only in-frame clones and drops some. The sample contains some 99,000 clones, roughly 70% of which appear only once. The sequencing sample was made of PBMCs. Receptors originate from a man aged 40-50 years in good health and CMV-seronegative.

The V gene is TRBV7-6, the J gene TRBJ1-1; the D is unclear. The CDR3 totals 14 residues. CDR1 is SGHVS and CDR2 is FNYEAQ in the germline V gene. The V and J ends lost 1 base and 4 bases respectively, with 10 bases between them. CDR3 sequence (DNA): TGTGCCAGCAGCTTAGGAGCCTCTCCCACTGAAGCTTTCTTT. Encoded protein: CASSLGASPTEAFF.

The chain combines TRBV30 with TRBJ1-1, with 12 bases aligning to TRBD1. CDR3 length equals 15 residues. Trimming removed 3 bases from V and 5 bases from J; junction bases left unmatched: 7. Germline CDR1 GTSNPN, CDR2 SVGIG (reference sequence). The CDR3 nucleotides read TGTGCCTGGAGGGGGGGGGACAGGGGGCGGACTGAAGCTTTCTTT. Protein sequence: CAWRGGDRGRTEAFF.

The chain combines TRBV4-2 with TRBJ2-5; tentatively, D is TRBD2 (6 bases). V lost 2 bases and J 1 base, leaving 11 bases between the germline ends. The CDR3 consists of 15 residues. The germline V gene has CDR1 LGHNA and CDR2 YNFKEQ. The CDR3 protein is CASSQYGGSQETQYF. CDR3 coding DNA: TGTGCCAGCAGCCAATACGGGGGTTCCCAAGAGACCCAGTACTTC.

This clone was seen once. J is TRBJ2-7 and V is TRBV18; TRBD2 matches 7 bases. The V segment lost 3 bases and the J segment 0 bases; nucleotides outside the gene matches: 5. Germline CDR1 reads KGHSH; CDR2 reads LQKENI. This CDR3 spans 15 amino acids. The CDR3 sequence: CASSPPGLPSYEQYF. The CDR3 nucleotides are TGTGCCAGCTCACCTCCGGGACTACCCTCCTACGAGCAGTACTTC.

The V gene is TRBV5-4, the J gene TRBJ2-1, with 8 nucleotides matching TRBD2. The CDR3 totals 16 residues. Germline V gene sequence: CDR1 SGHNT, CDR2 YYREEE (reference sequence). With 0 bases clipped from V and 6 bases from J, the junction kept 8 bases outside the gene matches. Here the CDR3 DNA reads TGTGCCAGCAGCTTGGATGGCGGGGGGCCAACCAATGAGCAGTTCTTC. Its translation: CASSLDGGGPTNEQFF.

The chain has TRBV19 and TRBJ2-1, with 8 bases lining up with TRBD1. This CDR3 contains 13 residues. CDR1 and CDR2 from the germline V gene are LNHDA and SQIVND (reference sequence). Losses at the gene ends were 6 bases for V and 16 bases for J; bases not matched to a gene: 14. CDR3 sequence (DNA): TGTGCCAGTAGCCTACCCGGACAGGGTGTAATCTTCTTC. Its translation: CASSLPGQGVIFF.

The CDR3 DNA is TGTGCCAGCGGGACAGGGGAAAGTAACACTGAAGCTTTCTTT. The encoded protein is CASGTGESNTEAFF. The chain links TRBV9 to TRBJ1-1; TRBD1 matches at 10 bases. The CDR3 covers 14 residues. Losses at the gene ends were 7 bases for V and 2 bases for J; bases not matched to a gene: 5. CDR1 SGDLS and CDR2 YYNGEE come from the germline V gene.

The chain combines TRBV7-2 with TRBJ2-7, with TRBD2 matching 7 bases. Germline V gives CDR1 SGHTA, CDR2 FQGNSA. V was pared by 2 bases and J by 5 bases, with 9 bases of the junction left unmatched. The CDR3 has 15 residues. The CDR3 DNA follows: TGTGCCAGCAGCTTAAGGGAGGGGTATTTTAACGAGCAGTACTTC. Translating gives CASSLREGYFNEQYF.

The rearrangement joins TRBV5-6 to TRBJ2-5, with TRBD2 matching 11 bases. The V segment lost 3 bases and the J segment 1 base; nucleotides outside the gene matches: 2. Germline CDR1 SGHDT, CDR2 YYEEEE. This CDR3 is built from 15 residues. The CDR3 region is CASSYSGGAQETQYF. In DNA, the CDR3 is TGTGCCAGCAGCTATAGCGGGGGGGCCCAAGAGACCCAGTACTTC.

J is TRBJ2-3 and V is TRBV7-8; TRBD1 aligns across 7 bases. The CDR3 totals 15 residues. V dropped 3 bases and J dropped 3; count of bases not matched to a gene: 6. Germline-derived CDR1 and CDR2 are SGHVS and FQNEAQ. For the CDR3, the DNA is TGTGCCAGCAGCTTGCTACAGGGGTCGACAGATACGCAGTATTTT. This encodes CASSLLQGSTDTQYF. Together with reference TRBV7-8 and TRBJ2-3, the CDR3 gives the full variable domain: GAGVSQSPRYKVAKRGQDVALRCDPISGHVSLFWYQQALGQGPEFLTYFQNEAQLDKSGLPSDRFFAERPEGSVSTLKIQRTQQEDSAVYLCASSLLQGSTDTQYFGPGTRLTVL.

The chain recombines TRBV2 with TRBJ2-7, with D possibly matching TRBD2 (6 bases). Trimming removed 10 bases from V and 2 bases from J, with 15 bases in between. This CDR3 contains 13 residues. Germline V lookup: CDR1 SNHLY, CDR2 FYNNEI. CDR3 region: CAIKGWRAYEQYF. In DNA form, the CDR3 reads TGTGCCATCAAAGGTTGGAGGGCCTACGAGCAGTACTTC.

V and J are TRBV5-6 and TRBJ1-6; TRBD1 is a possible D gene (6 bases). Germline CDR1 reads SGHDT; CDR2 reads YYEEEE. V lost 6 bases to trimming and J lost 4 bases, with 17 bases between them. This CDR3 is 16 amino acids long. The CDR3 DNA reads as TGTGCCAGCATCAGTACAGGGATAGGATATAATTCACCCCTCCACTTT. Its protein is CASISTGIGYNSPLHF. The full variable domain, in which reference TRBV5-6 and TRBJ1-6 provide the parts outside the CDR3, is DAGVTQSPTHLIKTRGQQVTLRCSPKSGHDTVSWYQQALGQGPQFIFQYYEEEERQRGNFPDRFSGHQFPNYSSELNVNALLLGDSALYLCASISTGIGYNSPLHFGNGTRLTVT.

In its sample, this clone was seen a few times. This sequence joins TRBV6-5 and TRBJ1-1, with D maybe TRBD1 (6 bases). Trimming took off 11 bases at V and 5 bases at J, with 21 bases between the two ends. Germline CDR1 and CDR2: MNHEY and SVGAGI. This CDR3 is built from 14 residues. CDR3 nucleotide sequence: TGTGCCTCCTCAGGGGCCCGAGGGGGTACTGAAGCTTTCTTT. Translating it yields CASSGARGGTEAFF.

A few counts support this clone. The J gene is TRBJ2-7, the V gene TRBV7-9, with 8 bases matching TRBD1. Germline lookup yields CDR1 SEHNR and CDR2 FQNEAQ (reference sequence). V gave up 4 bases and J gave up 4 bases; unmatched junction bases: 6. The CDR3 contains 14 residues. The CDR3 loop reads CASSSDRGTYEQYF. CDR3 nucleotide sequence: TGTGCCAGCAGCTCCGACAGGGGCACGTACGAGCAGTACTTC.

This rearrangement joins TRBV7-9 to TRBJ2-1; perhaps TRBD1 as D (5 bases). There are 13 residues in the CDR3. The V gene lost 1 base and the J gene lost 6 bases, with 7 bases spanning the gap. Germline CDR1 reads SEHNR; CDR2 reads FQNEAQ (reference sequence). CDR3 sequence reads: CASSLGQTNEQFF. In DNA form, the CDR3 reads TGTGCCAGCAGCTTAGGACAGACCAATGAGCAGTTCTTC.

This rearrangement joins TRBV28 to TRBJ1-2; D uncertain. This CDR3 spans 13 amino acids. Trimming cost V 6 bases and J 3 bases, with 11 bases left between them. Germline lookup yields CDR1 MDHEN and CDR2 SYDVKM. Here the CDR3 reads CASSERRDYGYTF. DNA of the CDR3: TGTGCCAGCAGCGAAAGGAGGGACTATGGCTACACCTTC.

This rearrangement joins TRBV25-1 to TRBJ2-3; D uncertain. The CDR3 has 15 amino acids. The V end lost 3 bases, the J end lost 2 bases, and 12 bases lay between the germline ends. From germline, CDR1 is MGHDK and CDR2 SYGVNS. The CDR3 spells CASSDPLLYTDTQYF. The CDR3 nucleotides are TGTGCCAGCAGTGATCCGTTACTATACACAGATACGCAGTATTTT.

The gene calls are TRBV19 and TRBJ1-5; D might be TRBD1 (5 bases). This CDR3 has 13 residues. V lost 5 bases, J lost 9 bases, and 14 bases lay in between. Looked up from germline, CDR1 is LNHDA and CDR2 is SQIVND (reference sequence). The CDR3 loop is CASSAPGLGPQHF. The CDR3 region has the DNA TGTGCCAGTAGTGCCCCAGGGCTCGGGCCCCAGCATTTT.

For the CDR3, the DNA is TGCGCCAGCAGCCAAGAATCAACGGGGGGGCTTACGAATACGCAGTATTTT. This gives the protein CASSQESTGGLTNTQYF. The chain couples TRBV4-1 to TRBJ2-3, with 8 nucleotides matching TRBD2. The CDR3 is 17 residues long. J gave up 7 bases and V 0 bases, and 12 bases lay outside the gene matches. CDR1 MGHRA and CDR2 YSYEKL come from the germline V gene.

This chain connects TRBV4-2 to TRBJ2-3; possible D gene TRBD2, 5 bases. In germline, CDR1 is LGHNA, CDR2 YNFKEQ. The CDR3 is 15 amino acids. The ends were cut back, 0 bases at V and 5 bases at J, with 12 bases in the middle. The CDR3 DNA reads as TGTGCCAGCAGCCAAGATCTCATAGGAGGAGATACGCAGTATTTT. This encodes CASSQDLIGGDTQYF.

The V and J genes are TRBV2 and TRBJ1-6; no definite D call. Germline V lookup: CDR1 SNHLY, CDR2 FYNNEI. The V end lost 1 base, the J end lost 4 bases, and 11 bases lay between the germline ends. CDR3 length: 16 residues. Here the CDR3 reads CASSEGYGLYNSPLHF. In nucleotides, the CDR3 is TGTGCCAGCAGTGAAGGGTACGGGTTATATAATTCACCCCTCCACTTT.

The chain joins TRBV7-2 to TRBJ2-3; 15 bases fit TRBD2. V lost 5 bases, J lost 4 bases, and 4 bases stayed unmatched. This CDR3 is built from 16 residues. Per the germline V gene, CDR1 is SGHTA and CDR2 is FQGNSA. As DNA, the CDR3 is TGTGCCAGCAGCGGAGGACTAGCGGGGGGGGCAGATACGCAGTATTTT. Protein product: CASSGGLAGGADTQYF.

This clone was counted only a few times. This chain connects TRBV7-6 to TRBJ1-5; D is undetermined. V gave up 2 bases and J gave up 7 bases, with 9 bases separating them. There are 13 residues in the CDR3. CDR1 and CDR2 from the germline V gene are SGHVS and FNYEAQ. The DNA for the CDR3 is TGTGCCAGCAGCTTACGGAGAGGGCAGCCCCAGCATTTT. Translated: CASSLRRGQPQHF. The whole variable domain, filled in from reference TRBV7-6 and TRBJ1-5, reads GAGVSQSPRYKVTKRGQDVALRCDPISGHVSLYWYRQALGQGPEFLTYFNYEAQQDKSGLPNDRFSAERPEGSISTLTIQRTEQRDSAMYRCASSLRRGQPQHFGDGTRLSIL.

This chain connects TRBV7-8 to TRBJ2-5; the match to TRBD1 covers 8 bases. CDR1 and CDR2 (germline): SGHVS, FQNEAQ. The CDR3 loop spans 14 amino acids. V lost 5 bases, J lost 5 bases, and 7 bases stayed unmatched. The CDR3 spells CASSLSGGRETQYF. As DNA, the CDR3 is TGTGCCAGCAGCCTCTCAGGGGGCCGGGAGACCCAGTACTTC.

The chain carries TRBV27 and TRBJ2-1; tentative D call: TRBD2 (5 bases). The germline V and J ends were trimmed by 5 bases and 2 bases, with 13 bases remaining between them. The CDR3 totals 15 residues. Looked up from germline, CDR1 is MNHEY and CDR2 is SMNVEV (reference sequence). The CDR3 spells CASSIKRWTYNEQFF. CDR3 in DNA: TGTGCCAGCAGTATTAAGCGGTGGACCTACAATGAGCAGTTCTTC.

This clone has a count of ten or more. The rearrangement joins TRBV6-1 to TRBJ1-1, with TRBD1 matching over 8 bases. CDR1 MNHNS and CDR2 SASEGT come from the germline V gene. The CDR3 totals 15 residues. J gave up 4 bases and V 2 bases, and 6 bases lay outside the gene matches. The CDR3 is CASSEPRTGSTEAFF. The CDR3 DNA reads as TGTGCCAGCAGTGAACCCCGGACAGGGAGCACTGAAGCTTTCTTT.

The genes are TRBV7-2 and TRBJ1-3, with 10 bases identical to TRBD1. The J segment lost 3 bases and the V segment lost 5 bases, leaving 7 bases of the junction unmatched. This CDR3 is built from 16 residues. CDR1 and CDR2 from the germline V gene are SGHTA and FQGNSA. The CDR3 region is CASSRQGARNGNTIYF. For the CDR3, the DNA is TGTGCCAGCAGCCGACAGGGGGCGAGGAATGGAAACACCATATATTTT.

This sequence joins TRBV6-5 and TRBJ2-3, with 8 bases aligning to TRBD2. The CDR3 runs to 14 residues. V was clipped by 7 bases and J by 1 base; unmatched bases: 4. Germline values: CDR1 MNHEY, CDR2 SVGAGI. CDR3 amino acids: CASTGLEGTDTQYF. The CDR3 nucleotides read TGTGCCAGCACGGGACTAGAGGGCACAGATACGCAGTATTTT.

There are a few counts of this clone. The V call is TRBV7-9, the J call TRBJ1-3; 7 bases align to TRBD1. The CDR3 sequence is 19 residues long. Unmatched junction bases numbered 12, after V lost 0 bases and J lost 1 base. Germline CDR1 reads SEHNR; CDR2 reads FQNEAQ (reference sequence). The CDR3 is CASSLAGGLGNPSGNTIYF. The CDR3 DNA follows: TGTGCCAGCAGCTTAGCAGGGGGCCTGGGGAATCCTTCTGGAAACACCATATATTTT.